This T cell receptor beta chain appears in the sequencing data of a study of read filtering for tumor transcriptome and immune sequencing. Molecular barcoded adaptors covering alpha/delta and beta/gamma chains were used on 400 to 450 ng RNA. TCRdb re-called the reads through MiXCR, storing one row per CDR3 protein. The table records tens of thousands of distinct CDR3 sequences, under 20% of them present only once. V lost 10 bases to trimming and J lost 1 base, with 13 bases between them. The CDR3 runs to 14 residues. The germline V gene encodes CDR1 MNHNS and CDR2 SASEGT. Study-wide findings and caveats: IR-seq captured clonotypes deeper and more reliably than RNA-seq.

At the time of active disease, bone marrow was collected from every patient. This clonotype was detected a few times. Its target is unknown. Sequences were obtained from a population of CD138-negative cells sorted from bone marrow. V usage is TRBV6-1 and J usage is TRBJ2-2; the D gene is possibly TRBD2 (6 bases). The source is a donor at least 40 years old with multiple myeloma. CDR3: CATDGTWNTGELFF. The CDR3 nucleotides read TGTGCCACCGACGGGACTTGGAACACCGGGGAGCTGTTTTTT.